This T cell receptor (beta chain) derives from a study of T cell repertoires in cytomegalovirus infection. At the level of the study: Carrying CMV and the relevant HLA type showed in public TCR beta signatures.

TCRdb fed the reads into MiXCR, producing one record per CDR3 protein. Among nearly 650,000 distinct CDR3 sequences listed, 24% were seen once. This clonotype was counted only a few times. V gave up 10 bases and J gave up 0 bases; unmatched junction bases: 3. The CDR3 is made up of 13 amino acids. In germline, CDR1 is LNHDA, CDR2 SQIVND (reference sequence). The sample consisted of CD8+ T cells from PBMCs. V usage is TRBV19 and J usage is TRBJ2-3, with TRBD2 identical over 8 bases. The sequence was collected from a human donor in good health (CMV status not recorded). Some clones in this sample may be carry-over from other donors' samples. CDR3 coding DNA: TGTGCCACCGGACTAGCAAGCACAGATACGCAGTATTTT. Translation gives CATGLASTDTQYF.